The clone carrying this T cell receptor beta chain was seen ten or more times. The target antigen is unknown. The sample comes from a study of T cells in Graves' hyperthyroidism and ophthalmopathy. Whole-study results and caveats: Separating ophthalmopathy from stable hyperthyroidism was achieved by a 13 V-J model. Researchers found most expanded thyroid clonotypes above 0.001 in blood as well.

TCR beta CDR3 region amplification was performed from RNA transcripts. Researchers ran a first-round RT-PCR on the TCR CDR3 using the HTBI primer set. TCRdb processed the multiplex PCR reads anew with MiXCR; each CDR3 protein has one entry. The sample consists of around 520,000 distinct CDR3 sequences, approximately 15% of them appearing once. CDR3 length equals 12 residues. The V gene lost 2 bases and the J gene lost 7 bases, with 8 bases spanning the gap. Germline V gives CDR1 SGHVS, CDR2 FQNEAQ. A lack of ophthalmopathy progression within 18 months defined stable Graves' hyperthyroidism. The PBMCs studied were ones that came from roughly 9.4 ml fresh peripheral blood.

The sequencing input was blood. The chain employs TRBV7-8 and TRBJ1-2; D uncertain. The clonotype comes from a woman aged 18-30 years with Graves' hyperthyroidism. The CDR3 loop reads CASSLTVFGYTF. In DNA form, the CDR3 reads TGTGCCAGCAGCTTAACGGTCTTTGGCTACACCTTC.